These 20 T cell receptor beta chains originate from one sample sequenced in a study of control samples from healthy donors and cancer patients. Measured with immunoSEQ multiplex PCR; TCRdb has only the in-frame clones, and not every one. Among about 89,000 clones listed, around nine tenths were seen once. Sequencing input: blood. These receptors originate from a man younger than 45 in good health.

V usage is TRBV11-2 and J usage is TRBJ2-1, with TRBD1 matching over 7 bases. From germline, CDR1 is SGHAT and CDR2 FQNNGV. After removal of 2 bases from V and 7 bases from J, the junction contained 5 bases not matched to a gene. The CDR3 covers 14 residues. The CDR3 loop reads CASSLPRTGNEQFF. As DNA, the CDR3 is TGTGCCAGCAGCTTACCCCGGACAGGAAATGAGCAGTTCTTC.

This chain joins TRBV21-1 and TRBJ2-4; the D call TRBD2 from the table was never checked on the DNA. TRBV21-1 is designated a pseudogene. This CDR3 region has 17 residues. The DNA for the CDR3 is TGTGCCAGCAGCAAAGGAGGGCCCTACCGACCCAAAAACATTCAGTACTTC. As protein: CASSKGGPYRPKNIQYF.

The chain is built from TRBV2 and TRBJ2-3, with 11 nucleotides matching TRBD2. Losses at the gene ends were 7 bases for V and 4 bases for J; bases not matched to a gene: 7. The germline V gene encodes CDR1 SNHLY and CDR2 FYNNEI. This CDR3 comprises 15 residues. The CDR3 DNA is TGTGCCAGCATGGCTAGCGGGGGGTTGTCAGATACGCAGTATTTT. It codes for CASMASGGLSDTQYF.

This clone has just one count. The J gene is TRBJ2-5, the V gene TRBV5-1, with 7 bases lining up with TRBD2. The CDR3 totals 15 residues. In germline, CDR1 is SGHRS, CDR2 YFSETQ. V was pared by 1 base and J by 0 bases, with 3 bases of the junction left unmatched. The CDR3 loop is CASSLSGEYQETQYF. Here the CDR3 DNA reads TGCGCCAGCAGCTTGAGCGGGGAATACCAAGAGACCCAGTACTTC.

This chain links TRBV30 with TRBJ1-2; 9 bases align to TRBD1. The CDR3 loop spans 15 amino acids. Germline trimming cut 4 bases from V and 3 bases from J; bases unmatched to any gene: 9. Germline V CDR1 and CDR2: GTSNPN, SVGIG (reference sequence). The CDR3 DNA reads TGTGCCTGGATCGCGACAGGGGGAGTGGACTATGGCTACACCTTC. Its protein is CAWIATGGVDYGYTF.

V usage is TRBV4-1 and J usage is TRBJ1-1, with 7 bases aligning to TRBD1. The V segment lost 1 base and the J segment 0 bases; nucleotides outside the gene matches: 8. The CDR3 extends over 17 amino acids. CDR1 is MGHRA, CDR2 YSYEKL, per germline. The DNA for the CDR3 is TGCGCCAGCAGCCAAGCAGGGGGTGGTCTCATGAACACTGAAGCTTTCTTT. Protein product: CASSQAGGGLMNTEAFF.

This CDR3 is CADSTTNTEAFF. Here the CDR3 DNA reads TGTGCCGACTCGACAACTAACACTGAAGCTTTCTTT. The rearrangement uses TRBV5-8 and TRBJ1-1; D gene unclear. The CDR3 contains 12 residues. Germline CDR1 and CDR2: SGHTS and YDEGEE. V lost 10 bases and J lost 2, with 12 bases in between. Drawing the rest from reference TRBV5-8 and TRBJ1-1, the complete variable domain is EAGVTQSPTHLIKTRGQQATLRCSPISGHTSVYWYQQALGLGLQFLLWYDEGEERNRGNFPPRFSGRQFPNYSSELNVNALELEDSALYLCADSTTNTEAFFGQGTRLTVV.

J is TRBJ2-7 and V is TRBV5-1, with D unclear. The V gene's germline CDR1 is SGHRS and CDR2 YFSETQ. Trimming took off 4 bases at V and 4 bases at J, with 12 bases between the two ends. This CDR3 contains 13 residues. CDR3: CASSAGSFYEQYF. Written as DNA, the CDR3 is TGCGCCAGCAGCGCCGGGTCTTTTTACGAGCAGTACTTC.

V is TRBV7-2 and J is TRBJ2-4; D not certain. Trimming removed 1 base from V and 2 bases from J, with 6 bases in between. The CDR3 is 14 residues long. Germline CDR1 is SGHTA and CDR2 is FQGNSA. The chain's CDR3 is CASSLVMSKNIQYF. In DNA form, the CDR3 reads TGTGCCAGCAGCTTAGTCATGTCCAAAAACATTCAGTACTTC.

The rearrangement links TRBV6-1 to TRBJ2-7, with 8 bases matching TRBD1. The CDR3 covers 17 residues. Germline V gene data show CDR1 as MNHNS and CDR2 as SASEGT. V trimming: 3 bases; J trimming: 2 bases; junction bases outside the gene matches: 12. CDR3 bases: TGTGCCAGCAGTGATACGCAGGGGGCGCCTTTTGCCTACGAGCAGTACGTC. It yields the protein CASSDTQGAPFAYEQYV.

The sample holds a few counts of this clone. V gene TRBV10-3 combines with J gene TRBJ1-2, with D maybe TRBD1 (6 bases). The ends were cut back, 6 bases at V and 4 bases at J, with 18 bases in the middle. The CDR3 is 15 amino acids. The germline V gene has CDR1 ENHRY and CDR2 SYGVKD. For the CDR3, the DNA is TGTGCCATCAGGAATTGGACAGAAGGGAGCTATGGCTACACCTTC. This codes for CAIRNWTEGSYGYTF.

The rearrangement uses TRBV28 and TRBJ2-7, with 7 bases lining up with TRBD1. Germline values: CDR1 MDHEN, CDR2 SYDVKM. The V gene end was trimmed by 4 bases and the J gene end by 3 bases; junction bases not matched to a gene: 6. The CDR3 runs to 14 residues. CDR3: CASSSGQAHYEQYF. The CDR3 region has the DNA TGTGCCAGCAGTTCCGGACAGGCGCACTACGAGCAGTACTTC.

The V gene is TRBV5-5, the J gene TRBJ2-2, with TRBD1 as a possible D gene (5 bases). The CDR3 sequence is 15 residues long. Germline CDR1 SGHKS, CDR2 YYEKEE (reference sequence). V was shortened by 2 bases and J by 3 bases, with 11 bases between the two germline ends. CDR3 amino acids: CASSFGRVDTGELFF. The CDR3 DNA reads as TGTGCCAGCAGCTTTGGCAGGGTGGACACCGGGGAGCTGTTTTTT.

The chain joins TRBV7-9 to TRBJ1-4; a weak D match, TRBD1 (5 bases). The length of the CDR3 is 14 residues. Trimming cost V 5 bases and J 8 bases, with 15 bases left between them. CDR1 and CDR2 (germline): SEHNR, FQNEAQ (reference sequence). CDR3 bases: TGTGCCAGCAGCCAGAGCGGGGCGGGGGAAAAACTGTTTTTT. This sequence encodes CASSQSGAGEKLFF.

The DNA for the CDR3 is TGTGCCAGCAGCCAAGAAGGGACAGGTCCTTGGACCCAGTACTTC. It codes for CASSQEGTGPWTQYF. The rearrangement links TRBV4-2 to TRBJ2-5, with 8 bases aligning to TRBD1. V trimming: 0 bases; J trimming: 7 bases; junction bases outside the gene matches: 7. Germline V gene lookup returns CDR1 LGHNA and CDR2 YNFKEQ. This CDR3 comprises 15 residues.

J is TRBJ1-6 and V is TRBV5-1, with TRBD1 matching 9 bases. The CDR3 length is 15 residues. Germline values: CDR1 SGHRS, CDR2 YFSETQ. V lost 4 bases, J lost 10 bases, and 9 bases stayed unmatched. CDR3 amino acids: CASSMGQGEGSPLHF. Written as DNA, the CDR3 is TGCGCCAGCAGCATGGGACAGGGAGAGGGATCACCCCTCCACTTT. The variable domain in full, completed from reference TRBV5-1 and TRBJ1-6, reads KAGVTQTPRYLIKTRGQQVTLSCSPISGHRSVSWYQQTPGQGLQFLFEYFSETQRNKGNFPGRFSGRQFSNSRSEMNVSTLELGDSALYLCASSMGQGEGSPLHFGNGTRLTVT.

This clone was counted only a few times. The chain joins TRBV19 to TRBJ1-1; the D gene is possibly TRBD1 (5 bases). Germline V lookup: CDR1 LNHDA, CDR2 SQIVND (reference sequence). This CDR3 has 17 amino acids. The V gene lost 6 bases and the J gene lost 2 bases, with 22 bases spanning the gap. The CDR3 DNA reads as TGTGCCAGTAGGACGAGGGATGGGGGACTAGGCAACACTGAAGCTTTCTTT. This encodes CASRTRDGGLGNTEAFF.

The chain has TRBV5-5 and TRBJ1-4; D is possibly TRBD1 (5 bases). Deletions cut 2 bases from V and 8 bases from J, with 16 bases between. This CDR3 is 15 amino acids long. Per the germline V gene, CDR1 is SGHKS and CDR2 is YYEKEE (reference sequence). The CDR3 DNA sequence: TGTGCCAGCAGCTTCCTAGGAGAGGGGCGAGAAAAACTGTTTTTT. This translates into CASSFLGEGREKLFF.

This chain connects TRBV3-1 (or the pseudogene TRBV3-2) to TRBJ2-5; TRBD2 matches at 14 bases. The V gene's germline CDR1 is LGHDT and CDR2 YNNKEL (reference sequence). The CDR3 runs 16 residues. Germline trimming cut 1 base from V and 5 bases from J; bases unmatched to any gene: 3. CDR3 loop: CASSQGTSGGRETQYF. In DNA, the CDR3 is TGTGCCAGCAGCCAAGGGACTAGCGGGGGGAGGGAGACCCAGTACTTC.

The rearrangement links TRBV7-6 to TRBJ2-3; 9 nucleotides agree with TRBD1. Germline V CDR1 and CDR2: SGHVS, FNYEAQ. V shed 3 bases and J 4 bases; nucleotides not matched to a gene: 5. There are 15 residues in the CDR3. The CDR3 protein is CASSLTGGGPDTQYF. The CDR3 nucleotides read TGTGCCAGCAGCTTGACAGGGGGTGGCCCAGATACGCAGTATTTT.